Listed here are 17 T cell receptor beta chains from one sample, sequenced in a study of cytomegalovirus exposure and HLA in healthy donors. Vbeta (60) and Jbeta (13) primers were used in the PCR. Repertoires were generated with immunoSEQ multiplex PCR, while TCRdb's copy carries only in-frame clones and drops some. The sample records around 170,000 clones, more than 75% being singletons. Sample: PBMCs. The receptors here all came from a woman aged 25 to 39 in good health and CMV-seropositive.

V is TRBV5-4 and J is TRBJ2-3; tentative D call: TRBD2 (6 bases). Germline assignment: CDR1 SGHNT and CDR2 YYREEE (reference sequence). Trimming shortened V by 3 bases and J by 4 bases, and 9 bases separated the two germline ends. The CDR3 contains 13 residues. The CDR3: CASSSRLADTQYF. The CDR3 DNA follows: TGTGCCAGCAGCTCCCGACTAGCAGATACGCAGTATTTT.

In this sample, this clone turned up once. This chain connects TRBV4-2 to TRBJ1-2; D gene unclear. CDR1 LGHNA and CDR2 YNFKEQ come from the germline V gene. The CDR3 sequence is 14 residues long. Trimming shortened V by 3 bases and J by 4 bases, and 12 bases separated the two germline ends. This CDR3 reads CASSQGALTYGYTF. CDR3 sequence (DNA): TGTGCCAGCAGCCAGGGCGCATTAACCTATGGCTACACCTTC.

The genes are TRBV5-6 and TRBJ2-7, with 7 bases aligning to TRBD2. The J segment lost 2 bases and the V segment lost 4 bases, leaving 9 bases of the junction unmatched. The CDR3 length is 15 residues. Germline CDR1 SGHDT, CDR2 YYEEEE. The CDR3 sequence: CASSQRTSSTYEQYF. The CDR3 nucleotides are TGTGCCAGCAGCCAGAGGACTAGTAGCACCTACGAGCAGTACTTC.

The V call is TRBV4-2, the J call TRBJ2-7, with TRBD1 matching 8 bases. The ends lost 0 bases at V and 5 bases at J; junction bases unmatched: 9. This CDR3 contains 16 residues. Germline CDR1 LGHNA, CDR2 YNFKEQ. As DNA, the CDR3 is TGTGCCAGCAGCCAAGAGGTGTGGGACAGGCCCAACGAGCAGTACTTC. It translates to CASSQEVWDRPNEQYF.

This chain joins TRBV7-2 and TRBJ2-1, with TRBD2 matching 11 bases. Looked up from germline, CDR1 is SGHTA and CDR2 is FQGNSA. The CDR3 length is 17 residues. V shed 6 bases and J 2 bases; nucleotides not matched to a gene: 9. CDR3 nucleotides: TGTGCCAGCAGTTTTAGCGGGGGGGCCCGCCCCTACAATGAGCAGTTCTTC. This encodes CASSFSGGARPYNEQFF.

J is TRBJ2-3 and V is TRBV28; TRBD2 agrees at 7 bases. The CDR3 extends over 17 amino acids. The trim removed 6 bases at V and 3 bases at J, leaving 15 bases unmatched. Germline V gives CDR1 MDHEN, CDR2 SYDVKM. CDR3 coding DNA: TGTGCCAGCAGATTCTCCAGCGGGGCGGCAGGTACAGATACGCAGTATTTT. This codes for CASRFSSGAAGTDTQYF.

Comments on this clone: A read error may produce the germline difference seen at one junction end. This chain links TRBV7-9 with TRBJ2-7, with a weak D call TRBD1 (5 bases). The CDR3 length is 11 residues. CDR1 is SEHNR, CDR2 FQNEAQ, per germline (reference sequence). CDR3 in amino acids: CSSSLGQGVNF. CDR3 DNA: TGTTCCAGCAGCTTAGGACAAGGGGTGAACTTC.

The V and J genes are TRBV29-1 and TRBJ1-2; 11 bases align to TRBD1. Germline CDR1 reads SQVTM; CDR2 reads ANQGSEA. J gave up 7 bases and V 3 bases, and 13 bases lay outside the gene matches. This CDR3 region has 16 residues. The CDR3 sequence: CSVEDLGPGQGGGYTF. CDR3 sequence (DNA): TGCAGCGTTGAGGACTTGGGACCGGGACAGGGGGGTGGCTACACCTTC.

This clone was observed a few times. The chain couples TRBV4-3 to TRBJ1-3; 7 bases are shared with TRBD1. The CDR3 is 16 residues long. With V trimmed by 6 bases and J by 4 bases, 12 bases remained unmatched. Germline V gives CDR1 LGHNA, CDR2 YSLEER. The CDR3 sequence: CASSLELTGFGNTIYF. As DNA, the CDR3 is TGCGCCAGCAGTCTGGAACTGACAGGGTTCGGAAACACCATATATTTT.

The chain combines TRBV7-9 with TRBJ2-7; 8 bases map to TRBD1. The CDR3 is 16 residues long. From germline, CDR1 is SEHNR and CDR2 FQNEAQ (reference sequence). V shed 0 bases and J 3 bases; nucleotides not matched to a gene: 7. The CDR3 sequence is CASSLATGGKSYEQYF. CDR3 bases: TGTGCCAGCAGCTTAGCTACAGGGGGAAAAAGCTACGAGCAGTACTTC.

The table lists this clone with a few counts. The gene calls are TRBV27 and TRBJ1-1, with 8 nucleotides matching TRBD1. Losses at the gene ends were 6 bases for V and 5 bases for J; bases not matched to a gene: 8. Germline CDR1 and CDR2: MNHEY and SMNVEV (reference sequence). This CDR3 is built from 14 residues. The CDR3 is CASSRQGLGTEAFF. The CDR3 DNA sequence: TGTGCCAGCAGCAGACAGGGGCTGGGGACTGAAGCTTTCTTT.

The chain is built from TRBV5-1 and TRBJ2-5, with 9 bases aligning to TRBD1. Germline V gives CDR1 SGHRS, CDR2 YFSETQ. V was clipped by 4 bases and J by 3 bases; unmatched bases: 4. The CDR3 length is 14 residues. CDR3 in DNA: TGCGCCAGCAGCACCGGGACAGGGAAAGAGACCCAGTACTTC. It specifies CASSTGTGKETQYF.

The table lists this clone with a count of one. J is TRBJ2-3 and V is TRBV10-3; TRBD2 agrees at 8 bases. The ends lost 5 bases at V and 2 bases at J; junction bases unmatched: 3. CDR3 length: 14 amino acids. CDR1 ENHRY and CDR2 SYGVKD come from the germline V gene. The CDR3: CAISRGGTTDTQYF. DNA for the CDR3: TGTGCCATCAGTCGCGGGGGGACCACAGATACGCAGTATTTT.

The chain has TRBV4-1 and TRBJ1-4, with 12 bases matching TRBD1. There are 17 residues in the CDR3. J was trimmed by 13 bases and V by 2 bases; bases with no gene match: 14. Per germline, CDR1 MGHRA and CDR2 YSYEKL. CDR3 sequence (DNA): TGCGCCAGCAGCCAATGGGACAGGGGGCTCGATAAGGCGGGACTGTTTTTT. It specifies CASSQWDRGLDKAGLFF.

The sample holds one count of this clone. The chain is built from TRBV6-4 and TRBJ1-1; 11 bases are a match to TRBD1. Germline values: CDR1 MRHNA, CDR2 SNTAGT. There are 20 residues in the CDR3. DNA for the CDR3: TGTGGGCCCGCGCCAGCAGTGAGGGGGGACAGGGGGTGGGTGTACACTGAAGCTTTCTTT. Its protein is CGPAPAVRGDRGWVYTEAFF.

The genes are TRBV6-4 and TRBJ1-1; TRBD1 aligns across 7 bases. From germline, CDR1 is MRHNA and CDR2 SNTAGT. V was clipped by 5 bases and J by 3 bases; unmatched bases: 6. CDR3 length: 14 amino acids. CDR3 residues: CASSPTTGDTEAFF. The CDR3 DNA reads TGTGCCAGCAGTCCGACTACAGGGGACACTGAAGCTTTCTTT.

V gene TRBV7-2 combines with J gene TRBJ2-7; tentatively, D is TRBD2 (7 bases). Germline lookup yields CDR1 SGHTA and CDR2 FQGNSA. The CDR3 runs 14 residues. V shed 5 bases and J shed 4 bases, with 15 bases lying between them. Here the CDR3 DNA reads TGTGCCAGCAGCCCCCGAGGGGGGGGATACGAGCAGTACTTC. This translates into CASSPRGGGYEQYF. The full variable domain, with the rest looked up from reference TRBV7-2 and TRBJ2-7, is GAGVSQSPSNKVTEKGKDVELRCDPISGHTALYWYRQSLGQGLEFLIYFQGNSAPDKSGLPSDRFSAERTGGSVSTLTIQRTQQEDSAVYLCASSPRGGGYEQYFGPGTRLTVT.